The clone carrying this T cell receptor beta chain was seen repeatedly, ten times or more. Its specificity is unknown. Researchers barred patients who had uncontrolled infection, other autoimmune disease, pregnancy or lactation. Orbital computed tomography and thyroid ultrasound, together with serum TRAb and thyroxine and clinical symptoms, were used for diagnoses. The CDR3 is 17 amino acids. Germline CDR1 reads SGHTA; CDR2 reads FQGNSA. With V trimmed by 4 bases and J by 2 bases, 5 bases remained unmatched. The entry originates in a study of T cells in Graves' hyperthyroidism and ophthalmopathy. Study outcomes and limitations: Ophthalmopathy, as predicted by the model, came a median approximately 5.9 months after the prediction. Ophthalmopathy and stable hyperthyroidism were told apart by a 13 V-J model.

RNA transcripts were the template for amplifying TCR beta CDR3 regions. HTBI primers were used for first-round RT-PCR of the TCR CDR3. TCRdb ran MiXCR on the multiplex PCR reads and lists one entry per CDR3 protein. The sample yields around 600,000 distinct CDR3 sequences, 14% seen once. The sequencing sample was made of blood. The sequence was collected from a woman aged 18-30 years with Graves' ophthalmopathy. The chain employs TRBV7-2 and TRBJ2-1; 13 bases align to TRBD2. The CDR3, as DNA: TGTGCCAGCAGCTCCGGACTAGCGGGAGCCCCCTACAATGAGCAGTTCTTC. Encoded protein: CASSSGLAGAPYNEQFF.